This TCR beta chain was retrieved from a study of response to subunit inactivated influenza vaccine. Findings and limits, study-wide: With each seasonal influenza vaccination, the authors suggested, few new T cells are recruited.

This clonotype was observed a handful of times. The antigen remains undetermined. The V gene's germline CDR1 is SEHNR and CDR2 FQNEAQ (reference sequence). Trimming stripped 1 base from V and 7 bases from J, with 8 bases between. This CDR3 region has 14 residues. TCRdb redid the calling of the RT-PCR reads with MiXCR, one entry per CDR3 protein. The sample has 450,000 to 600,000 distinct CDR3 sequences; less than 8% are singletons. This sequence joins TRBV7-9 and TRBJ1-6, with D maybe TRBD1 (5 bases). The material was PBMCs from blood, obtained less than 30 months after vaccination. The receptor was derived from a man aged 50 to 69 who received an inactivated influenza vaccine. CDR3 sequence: CASSLGTKNSPLHF. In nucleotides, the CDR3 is TGTGCCAGCAGCTTAGGGACAAAAAATTCACCCCTCCACTTT.